This T cell receptor (beta chain) is from a study of regulatory T cells in long-lasting Graves disease. Study-wide context: Antithyroid drug exposure in newly diagnosed Graves' patients had lasted under 3 months.

CDR1 and CDR2 (germline): MNHEY, SVGAGI. CDR3 length equals 17 residues. The ends lost 0 bases at V and 3 bases at J; junction bases unmatched: 0. Library construction for TCR beta used iRepertoire HTBI primers and Arm-PCR of CDR3 regions. MiXCR was run by TCRdb on the multiplex PCR reads, yielding one entry per CDR3 protein. The data show 400,000 to 500,000 distinct CDR3 sequences, with roughly 15% seen just once and 23% held by the top ten. Time point denoted: newly diagnosed GD, antithyroid drugs for less than 3 months. PBMCs provided the RNA from which the TCR library was made. These data also featured in a second study, about T cells in Graves' hyperthyroidism and ophthalmopathy. That study adds: Most thyroid clonotypes that were expanded above 0.001 also turned up in blood.

This TCR was sampled from a woman between 18 and 29 years old with Graves disease. The chain recombines TRBV6-5 with TRBJ2-2; 14 nucleotides match TRBD2. The sequencing here drew on peripheral blood mononuclear cells (PBMCs), taken at new diagnosis, from a patient treated with antithyroid drugs. CDR3 DNA: TGTGCCAGCAGTTACTCGGGACTAGCGGGGGACACCGGGGAGCTGTTTTTT. Protein product: CASSYSGLAGDTGELFF.